These 9 T cell receptor beta chains share one sample of origin, sequenced in a study of Ad26.COV2.S vaccination and SARS-CoV-2 variants. This sample's treatment: 15 to 20 received Ad26.COV2.S at low or high dose, single or two shots; several received placebo; per-sample allocation not given. Samples were taken on day 63 after the first vaccine or placebo injection. TCRdb keeps only in-frame clones here, not all; method: immunoSEQ multiplex PCR. The table includes some 390,000 clones, around 89% detected once. The specimen was peripheral blood, collected in a trial of Ad26.COV2.S vaccine versus placebo. Receptors originate from a person aged 18-60 years who received the Ad26.COV2.S COVID-19 vaccine or a placebo.

The chain employs TRBV30 and TRBJ2-7; D is possibly TRBD1 or TRBD2 (5 bases each). V shed 3 bases and J shed 6 bases, with 15 bases lying between them. The V gene's germline CDR1 is GTSNPN and CDR2 SVGIG (reference sequence). This CDR3 has 13 residues. The CDR3 DNA is TGTGCCTGGAGATTGGGGGAGTTGAGCGAGCAGTACTTC. It is translated as CAWRLGELSEQYF.

This clone has just one count. The chain links TRBV4-3 to TRBJ2-3, with D perhaps TRBD2 (6 bases). Germline assignment: CDR1 LGHNA and CDR2 YSLEER. V was trimmed by 4 bases and J by 2 bases, leaving 13 bases between them. The CDR3 is 15 residues long. The chain's CDR3 is CASSPGSYPTDTQYF. The DNA for the CDR3 is TGCGCCAGCAGCCCCGGGAGCTACCCCACAGATACGCAGTATTTT.

This rearrangement joins TRBV3-1 (or the pseudogene TRBV3-2) to TRBJ1-1; the D is unclear. CDR1 is LGHDT and CDR2 is YNNKEL in the germline V gene (reference sequence). The CDR3 has 11 residues. The V and J ends lost 7 bases and 9 bases respectively, with 12 bases between them. The CDR3 bases are TGTGCCAGCACCGAATCGGCTCAAGCTTTCTTT. It translates to CASTESAQAFF.

The V call is TRBV5-1, the J call TRBJ2-5; TRBD2 matches at 10 bases. V lost 2 bases and J lost 4; bases outside the gene matches: 8. The germline V gene has CDR1 SGHRS and CDR2 YFSETQ. This CDR3 region has 16 residues. CDR3 DNA: TGCGCCAGCAGCTTAGGAACAGCGGGAGGGCGAGAGACCCAGTACTTC. It specifies CASSLGTAGGRETQYF.

The CDR3 region is CASSFRTDTQYF. CDR3 in DNA: TGTGCCAGCAGCTTTCGGACAGATACGCAGTATTTT. V is TRBV5-4 and J is TRBJ2-3; D remains ambiguous. V lost 2 bases to trimming and J lost 3 bases, with 4 bases between them. Germline V gene sequence: CDR1 SGHNT, CDR2 YYREEE (reference sequence). The CDR3 contains 12 residues.

The V call is TRBV21-1, the J call TRBJ1-1. TRBV21-1 is a recognized pseudogene. This CDR3 has 14 residues. In DNA form, the CDR3 reads TGTGCCAGAGGTGCTTTGTGTAGGGAGACTGAAGCTTTCTTT. It specifies CARGALCRETEAFF.

The V call is TRBV6-5, the J call TRBJ1-4; no clear D gene. From germline, CDR1 is MNHEY and CDR2 SVGAGI. The V end was cut by 5 bases, the J end by 6 bases, with 4 bases between. The length of the CDR3 is 11 residues. The CDR3 reads CASSTHEKLFF. CDR3 in DNA: TGTGCCAGCAGTACCCATGAAAAACTGTTTTTT.

In its sample, this clone was seen once. This chain joins TRBV9 and TRBJ2-2, with D hard to call. CDR1 is SGDLS and CDR2 is YYNGEE in the germline V gene. V lost 3 bases and J 2 bases, leaving 11 bases between the germline ends. The CDR3 sequence is 15 residues long. In DNA form, the CDR3 reads TGTGCCAGCAGCGCTCTTAACCAAAACACCGGGGAGCTGTTTTTT. Protein sequence: CASSALNQNTGELFF.

The chain combines TRBV4-1 with TRBJ2-3; D not resolved. Germline lookup yields CDR1 MGHRA and CDR2 YSYEKL. CDR3 length equals 16 residues. V was clipped by 4 bases and J by 0 bases, with 14 bases between them. The CDR3 region is CASSPPGSRSTDTQYF. The CDR3 DNA sequence: TGCGCCAGCAGCCCCCCAGGCAGTCGTAGCACAGATACGCAGTATTTT.